The clone carrying this T cell receptor beta chain has at least ten counts. Its specificity is not known. Germline V CDR1 and CDR2: DFQATT, SNEGSKA (reference sequence). Unmatched junction bases numbered 15, after V lost 6 bases and J lost 4 bases. The CDR3 runs 16 residues. Unique molecular identifiers were incorporated when the TCRbeta library was constructed. TCRdb re-called the PCR reads through MiXCR, storing one row per CDR3 protein. This sample has roughly 30,000 distinct CDR3 sequences, with roughly 6.7% found just once. This record comes from a study of T-cell reconstitution after alpha-beta-depleted transplantation in children. The study's findings and limits: There were reportedly several hundred expanded graft clones from which alpha-beta T cells came about two months after transplant. After transplant, high TCRbeta diversity at day 60 in some patients arose from surviving recipient T cells and thymic progenitors.

V is TRBV20-1 and J is TRBJ2-3, with 8 bases identical to TRBD2. The input for sequencing was peripheral blood, taken 60 days after TCRalphabeta/CD19-depleted stem cell transplant. This sequence originates from a child younger than two who had a stem cell transplant for acute myeloid leukemia, so the T cells may come from the graft donor. The DNA of the CDR3 is TGCAGTGCGCGTGATCCACTAGCGGTGAGGGCAGATACGCAGTATTTT. Its protein is CSARDPLAVRADTQYF.